The 20 T cell receptor beta chains given below trace back to one sample, sequenced in a study of blood T cell repertoires in COVID-19. Produced via immunoSEQ multiplex PCR; TCRdb's table is partial and in-frame only. The repertoire holds 200,000 to 250,000 clones, with 90% as singletons. Material: PBMCs or T cells enriched from blood (not recorded which). Receptors were obtained from a man aged 25-45 years who had been exposed to COVID-19.

This clone was recorded only once. This chain links TRBV6-2 or TRBV6-3 with TRBJ2-7; 11 bases are a match to TRBD2. With V trimmed by 2 bases and J by 6 bases, 12 bases remained unmatched. CDR1 and CDR2 from the germline V gene are MNHEY and SVGEGT. This CDR3 is 17 amino acids long. The CDR3 reads CASSYTSGGPFLSEQYF. CDR3 in DNA: TGTGCCAGCAGTTACACTAGCGGGGGCCCCTTCTTAAGCGAGCAGTACTTC.

This chain joins TRBV5-4 and TRBJ1-1; TRBD1 might be the D (6 bases). CDR1 and CDR2 from the germline V gene are SGHNT and YYREEE (reference sequence). V was shortened by 2 bases and J by 1 base, with 12 bases between the two germline ends. The CDR3 runs 15 residues. DNA of the CDR3: TGTGCCAGCAGCTTTTACAGGGTTACGAACACTGAAGCTTTCTTT. Translated: CASSFYRVTNTEAFF.

The chain joins TRBV5-8 to TRBJ2-2; 14 bases agree with TRBD2. J was trimmed by 1 base and V by 3 bases; bases with no gene match: 2. This CDR3 has 17 residues. In germline, CDR1 is SGHTS, CDR2 YDEGEE. CDR3 sequence (DNA): TGTGCCAGCAGCTCCGGGACTAGCGGGAGGAACACCGGGGAGCTGTTTTTT. Amino acids: CASSSGTSGRNTGELFF.

With regard to this clone: Germline is not matched at one junction end, which may reflect a read error. The chain joins TRBV3-1 (or the pseudogene TRBV3-2) to TRBJ2-3; 11 bases fit TRBD2. CDR3 size: 17 residues. CDR1 and CDR2 (germline): LGHDT, YNNKEL (reference sequence). The CDR3 sequence is CAGSQLPPSGGTDTQYF. In DNA, the CDR3 is TGTGCCGGCAGCCAACTCCCACCTAGCGGGGGGACAGATACGCAGTATTTT.

The chain is built from TRBV19 and TRBJ2-4; D is perhaps TRBD1 (6 bases). Looked up from germline, CDR1 is LNHDA and CDR2 is SQIVND (reference sequence). Trimming removed 3 bases from V and 6 bases from J, with 15 bases in between. CDR3 length: 15 residues. The CDR3 loop reads CASSIPLLDRNIQYF. Here the CDR3 DNA reads TGTGCCAGTAGTATCCCCCTTCTGGACAGAAACATTCAGTACTTC.

The genes are TRBV6-5 and TRBJ1-2; 9 nucleotides match TRBD1. V was pared by 2 bases and J by 6 bases, with 7 bases of the junction left unmatched. The germline V gene has CDR1 MNHEY and CDR2 SVGAGI. The CDR3 extends over 15 amino acids. For the CDR3, the DNA is TGTGCCAGCAGTTACCCACCGGGACAGGGAAATGGCTACACCTTC. It specifies CASSYPPGQGNGYTF.

The chain uses TRBV30 and TRBJ1-3; weak D call: TRBD1 (6 bases). Germline V lookup: CDR1 GTSNPN, CDR2 SVGIG (reference sequence). The CDR3 contains 13 residues. Deletions cut 5 bases from V and 7 bases from J, with 15 bases between. CDR3 DNA: TGTGCCTGGGCAGGGGCATTGACGAACACCATATATTTT. Protein: CAWAGALTNTIYF. Full variable domain (outside the CDR3, taken from reference TRBV30 and TRBJ1-3): SQTIHQWPATLVQPVGSPLSLECTVEGTSNPNLYWYRQAAGRGLQLLFYSVGIGQISSEVPQNLSASRPQDRQFILSSKKLLLSDSGFYLCAWAGALTNTIYFGEGSWLTVV.

The chain couples TRBV5-4 to TRBJ2-2; a possible D gene is TRBD1 (6 bases). Trimming removed 4 bases at V and 5 bases at J, with 18 bases between. Germline V lookup: CDR1 SGHNT, CDR2 YYREEE (reference sequence). The CDR3 has 16 amino acids. CDR3 DNA: TGTGCCAGCAGCCCCCCAATGGGGGCTGGGACCGGGGAGCTGTTTTTT. Its protein is CASSPPMGAGTGELFF.

This chain uses TRBV7-2 with TRBJ1-4; D is ambiguous. Germline loops: CDR1 SGHTA, CDR2 FQGNSA. V was shortened by 5 bases and J by 7 bases, with 14 bases between the two germline ends. The CDR3 has 14 amino acids. The CDR3 spells CASSLSVSVEKLFF. CDR3 coding DNA: TGTGCCAGCAGCCTCTCCGTGTCGGTTGAAAAACTGTTTTTT.

The chain has TRBV3-1 (or the pseudogene TRBV3-2) and TRBJ1-2; 7 bases align to TRBD1. Germline-derived CDR1 and CDR2 are LGHDT and YNNKEL (reference sequence). Germline trimming cut 2 bases from V and 4 bases from J; bases unmatched to any gene: 7. There are 15 residues in the CDR3. CDR3 in amino acids: CASSQTPGQPYGYTF. CDR3 DNA sequence: TGTGCCAGCAGCCAAACCCCGGGACAGCCCTATGGCTACACCTTC.

The chain couples TRBV7-2 to TRBJ1-3, with 9 bases fitting TRBD1. The CDR3 consists of 16 residues. V dropped 5 bases and J dropped 2; count of bases not matched to a gene: 7. Germline values: CDR1 SGHTA, CDR2 FQGNSA. CDR3 sequence: CASSQNGQGTGNTIYF. The DNA of the CDR3 is TGTGCCAGCAGCCAGAACGGACAGGGGACTGGAAACACCATATATTTT. The full variable domain, in which reference TRBV7-2 and TRBJ1-3 provide the parts outside the CDR3, is GAGVSQSPSNKVTEKGKDVELRCDPISGHTALYWYRQSLGQGLEFLIYFQGNSAPDKSGLPSDRFSAERTGGSVSTLTIQRTQQEDSAVYLCASSQNGQGTGNTIYFGEGSWLTVV.

The V and J genes are TRBV20-1 and TRBJ1-5; the D gene is possibly TRBD1 (6 bases). V dropped 3 bases and J dropped 3 bases, with 18 bases sitting between them. Germline lookup yields CDR1 DFQATT and CDR2 SNEGSKA (reference sequence). The CDR3 consists of 16 residues. The CDR3 nucleotides read TGCAGTGCTAGTCAATTGACGATGGGGGCCAATCAGCCCCAGCATTTT. Protein product: CSASQLTMGANQPQHF.

J is TRBJ2-1 and V is TRBV7-8; no reliable D call. The V end lost 2 bases, the J end lost 1 base, and 15 bases lay between the germline ends. The germline gives CDR1 SGHVS, CDR2 FQNEAQ. CDR3 length: 17 residues. CDR3 loop: CASSLTETYLSYNEQFF. The CDR3 nucleotides read TGTGCCAGCAGCTTAACGGAGACTTATTTGTCCTACAATGAGCAGTTCTTC.

The chain employs TRBV6-4 and TRBJ1-6, with D unclear. CDR3 size: 13 residues. The V end was cut by 2 bases, the J end by 7 bases, with 6 bases between. The germline V gene has CDR1 MRHNA and CDR2 SNTAGT. The CDR3 here is CASSDRENSPLHF. CDR3 nucleotide sequence: TGTGCCAGCAGTGACAGGGAGAATTCACCCCTCCACTTT.

The CDR3 spells CASSPGTGGLTGELFF. The CDR3 bases are TGTGCCAGCAGCCCCGGGACAGGGGGACTCACCGGGGAGCTGTTTTTT. The chain links TRBV2 to TRBJ2-2; 11 nucleotides align to TRBD1. Germline loops: CDR1 SNHLY, CDR2 FYNNEI. This CDR3 spans 16 amino acids. Trimming removed 6 bases from V and 4 bases from J; junction bases left unmatched: 7.

The CDR3 spells CASSYPGLGTEAFF. The CDR3 DNA sequence: TGTGCCAGCAGTTACCCGGGGTTGGGCACTGAAGCTTTCTTT. This chain uses TRBV6-2 or TRBV6-3 with TRBJ1-1; D unresolved. CDR1 MNHEY and CDR2 SVGEGT come from the germline V gene. The CDR3 is made up of 14 amino acids. Trimming cost V 2 bases and J 4 bases, with 11 bases left between them.

The chain joins TRBV5-6 to TRBJ2-1; TRBD1 is a possible D gene (6 bases). The CDR3 is 16 residues long. CDR1 is SGHDT and CDR2 is YYEEEE in the germline V gene. V lost 4 bases to trimming and J lost 3 bases, with 17 bases between them. CDR3 DNA sequence: TGTGCCAGCAGCCCCATGGGGGCGAGGGTCTACAATGAGCAGTTCTTC. This gives the protein CASSPMGARVYNEQFF.

The V gene is TRBV14, the J gene TRBJ2-5; TRBD2 aligns across 8 bases. Germline values: CDR1 SGHDN, CDR2 FVKESK. J was trimmed by 4 bases and V by 2 bases; bases with no gene match: 9. This CDR3 has 16 residues. The CDR3 DNA reads TGTGCCAGCAGCCAAAACCGGGGGGGCATGATAGAGACCCAGTACTTC. Translating it yields CASSQNRGGMIETQYF.

This chain joins TRBV5-1 and TRBJ2-2; 12 bases are shared with TRBD1. Germline lookup yields CDR1 SGHRS and CDR2 YFSETQ. V gave up 1 base and J gave up 6 bases; unmatched junction bases: 4. This CDR3 has 16 residues. The chain's CDR3 is CASSLTGTGGPGELFF. The CDR3 DNA follows: TGCGCCAGCAGCTTGACCGGGACAGGGGGCCCCGGGGAGCTGTTTTTT.

This chain uses TRBV2 with TRBJ2-7; maybe TRBD2 (5 bases). The CDR3 sequence is 13 residues long. V lost 7 bases and J 3 bases, leaving 13 bases between the germline ends. Germline V gives CDR1 SNHLY, CDR2 FYNNEI. CDR3 region: CASNKEVHYEQYF. The CDR3 DNA is TGTGCCAGCAATAAGGAGGTGCACTACGAGCAGTACTTC. Based on the CDR3 plus reference TRBV2 and TRBJ2-7, the full variable domain is EPEVTQTPSHQVTQMGQEVILRCVPISNHLYFYWYRQILGQKVEFLVSFYNNEISEKSEIFDDQFSVERPDGSNFTLKIRSTKLEDSAMYFCASNKEVHYEQYFGPGTRLTVT.